This note documents a single T cell receptor (beta chain) sequence. This CDR3 comprises 13 residues. V lost 6 bases and J lost 3, with 8 bases in between. Germline CDR1 is KGHDR and CDR2 is SFDVKD. The record originates from a study of blood T cell repertoires in COVID-19. Study-level background: The origin of the acute and convalescent COVID-19 samples was the United States, Italy and Spain.

Methods used by the authors: By means of reference gene primer amplification, nucleated cell counts were estimated. TCRdb keeps only in-frame clones here, not all; method: immunoSEQ multiplex PCR. V and J calls and clone size are given by that table; D and trimming were obtained from the DNA. Of some 510,000 clones in the sample, 88% were seen once. The J gene is TRBJ2-1, the V gene TRBV24-1, with a tentative D call TRBD1 (6 bases). The sequencing sample was made of PBMCs or T cells enriched from blood (not recorded which). This TCR derives from a middle-aged woman who had recovered from COVID-19. CDR3 nucleotide sequence: TGTGCCACCAGTCGCAGGGGCTACAATGAGCAGTTCTTC. Translation: CATSRRGYNEQFF.